This T cell receptor beta chain emerged from a study of identifying expanded T cells in peripheral blood. The CDR3 has 13 amino acids. V lost 3 bases to trimming and J lost 8 bases, with 13 bases between them. Germline assignment: CDR1 SGHTA and CDR2 FQGTGA. Collection occurred without any documented infections or immune events in donors. The table came from immunoSEQ multiplex PCR; TCRdb's copy has only in-frame clones and leaves some out. Altogether tens of thousands of clones are present, about 83% being singletons, with the ten largest covering about a fifth. The source is a person aged 18 to 70 in good health. The sample was blood. The chain links TRBV7-3 to TRBJ1-2; the D gene is possibly TRBD1 (5 bases). This CDR3 reads CASSLGGPSGYTF. In DNA, the CDR3 is TGTGCCAGCAGCTTGGGGGGACCATCGGGCTACACCTTC.